This paragraph reports one T cell receptor (beta chain). Its antigen is undetermined. Germline CDR1 reads MNHNS; CDR2 reads SASEGT. This CDR3 contains 13 residues. Between the trimmed V and J ends, which lost 6 bases and 4 bases, there was a span of 10 bases. The data were taken from a study of OX40 agonist ivuxolimab in advanced cancers. As for the study in general: Patients received the agonistic anti-OX40 (CD134) antibody ivuxolimab. At doses from 0.01 to 10 mg/kg, patients were given intravenous ivuxolimab every 2 weeks. Mean age about 60 years, range roughly 23 to 79; approximately 80% male.

Data came from immunoSEQ multiplex PCR; TCRdb stores just in-frame clones and leaves some out. The sample consists of 100,000 or so clones, approximately 90% of them appearing once. Study-level findings and limits: The work left the antigen specificity of expanded peripheral T cells undetermined.

This rearrangement joins TRBV6-1 to TRBJ1-5; D is ambiguous. The input for sequencing was CD4+ or CD8+ T cells sorted from blood, taken in a trial of the OX40 agonist ivuxolimab. This clonotype originated in an adult with an advanced solid tumor such as melanoma, head and neck, liver or kidney cancer. Written as DNA, the CDR3 is TGTGCCAGCAGCGAACAAGAAAATCAGCCCCAGCATTTT. This codes for CASSEQENQPQHF.